This T cell receptor beta chain appears in the sequencing data of a study of vaccination and CD4 T cells after COVID-19. Cultured CD4+ T cell DNA was sequenced using the Oncomine TCR Beta short-read assay. From CD4+ T cells that had been cultured, genomic DNA was extracted. TCRdb re-derived calls from the PCR reads in MiXCR, one entry per CDR3 protein. This table holds 9,500 to 15,000 distinct CDR3 sequences, more than 55% found once. Regarding treatment: roughly 10-day PBMC culture with coronavirus spike peptide pools or control peptides (ViraFEST assay). CDR3 length equals 20 residues. V gave up 3 bases and J gave up 0 bases, with 27 bases separating them. Germline V gene data show CDR1 as MDHEN and CDR2 as SYDVKM. In regard to this clonotype: The antigen is not known.

The sequence derives from a human donor who had recovered from COVID-19. The sequencing input was CD4+ T cells from blood, cultured in vitro. The chain links TRBV28 to TRBJ2-7; D is ambiguous. As DNA, the CDR3 is TGTGCCAGCAGTTTGTATCTAGGGCTTCTGGACCGGGTCAACTCCTACGAGCAGTACTTC. Its protein is CASSLYLGLLDRVNSYEQYF.